This T cell receptor (beta chain) appears in the sequencing data of a study of blood T cell repertoires in COVID-19. Study context: Material from acute and convalescent COVID-19 was sourced from the United States, Italy and Spain.

This clone was seen only a few times. The protocol was immunoSEQ multiplex PCR, while the TCRdb copy is restricted to in-frame clones and leaves out a portion. This sample has roughly 190,000 clones, with 76% found just once. The age range of participants was about 18 to 100 years, with residence in about two dozen US areas. The study assigned cohorts using participant-reported clinical history. The sequenced material came from PBMCs or T cells enriched from blood (not recorded which). The TCR sequence derives from a woman aged 45-60 years with acute COVID-19.

CDR3: CSVQVLNTEAFF. CDR3 nucleotide sequence: TGCAGCGTTCAGGTCTTGAACACTGAAGCTTTCTTT. The gene calls are TRBV29-1 and TRBJ1-1; D unresolved. Between the trimmed V and J ends, which lost 5 bases and 0 bases, there was a span of 7 bases. This CDR3 spans 12 amino acids. Germline V gene lookup returns CDR1 SQVTM and CDR2 ANQGSEA.